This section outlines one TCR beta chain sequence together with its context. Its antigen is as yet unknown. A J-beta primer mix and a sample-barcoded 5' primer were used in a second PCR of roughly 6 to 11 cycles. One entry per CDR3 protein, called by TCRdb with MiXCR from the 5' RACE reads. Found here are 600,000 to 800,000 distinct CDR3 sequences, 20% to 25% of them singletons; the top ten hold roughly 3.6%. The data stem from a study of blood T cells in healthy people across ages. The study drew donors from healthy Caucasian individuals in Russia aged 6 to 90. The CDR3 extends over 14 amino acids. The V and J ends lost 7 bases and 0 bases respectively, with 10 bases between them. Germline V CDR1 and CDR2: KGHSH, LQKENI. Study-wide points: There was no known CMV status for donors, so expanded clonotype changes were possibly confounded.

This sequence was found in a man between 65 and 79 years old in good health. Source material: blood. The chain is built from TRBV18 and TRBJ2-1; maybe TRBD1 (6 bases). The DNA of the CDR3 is TGTGCCAGCTACAGGGACGGCTCCTACAATGAGCAGTTCTTC. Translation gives CASYRDGSYNEQFF.